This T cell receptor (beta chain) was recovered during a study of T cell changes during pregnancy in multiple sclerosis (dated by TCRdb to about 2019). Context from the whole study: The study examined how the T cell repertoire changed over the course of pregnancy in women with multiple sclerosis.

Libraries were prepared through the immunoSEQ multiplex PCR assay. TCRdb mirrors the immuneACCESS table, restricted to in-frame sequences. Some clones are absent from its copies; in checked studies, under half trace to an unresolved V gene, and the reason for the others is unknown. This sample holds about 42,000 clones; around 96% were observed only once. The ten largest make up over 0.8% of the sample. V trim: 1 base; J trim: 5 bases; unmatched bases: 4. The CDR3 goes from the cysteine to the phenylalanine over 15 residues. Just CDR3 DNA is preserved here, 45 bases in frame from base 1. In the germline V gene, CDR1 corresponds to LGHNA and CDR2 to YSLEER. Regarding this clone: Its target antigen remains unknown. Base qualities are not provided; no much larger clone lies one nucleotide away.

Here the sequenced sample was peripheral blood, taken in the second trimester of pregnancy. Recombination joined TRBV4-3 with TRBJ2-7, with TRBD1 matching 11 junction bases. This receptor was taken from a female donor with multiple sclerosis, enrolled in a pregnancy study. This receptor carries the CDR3 CASSQVQGQGDEQYF. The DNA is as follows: TGCGCCAGCAGCCAAGTCCAGGGACAGGGGGACGAGCAGTACTTC.